This T cell receptor beta chain came from a study of OX40 agonist ivuxolimab in advanced cancers. Turning to the study itself: The patients got ivuxolimab, which is an agonistic anti-OX40 (CD134) antibody. People who had prior anti-PD-1, anti-PD-L1 or anti-CTLA-4 therapy could take part, and less than 50% had some.

The CDR3 consists of 15 residues. V was pared by 3 bases and J by 0 bases, with 9 bases between. Germline V gene sequence: CDR1 MNHEY, CDR2 SMNVEV (reference sequence). The method was immunoSEQ multiplex PCR; TCRdb's version includes in-frame clones alone and lacks a portion of them. The data hold roughly 45,000 clones, with approximately 83% observed a single time. V and J are TRBV27 and TRBJ2-1; D is possibly TRBD1 (5 bases). The receptor's source is an adult with an advanced solid tumor such as melanoma, head and neck, liver or kidney cancer. Sequenced material: CD4+ or CD8+ T cells sorted from blood, taken in a trial of the OX40 agonist ivuxolimab. As DNA, the CDR3 is TGTGCCAGCAGTTTGGGGCCTAGCTCCTACAATGAGCAGTTCTTC. Translated, it gives CASSLGPSSYNEQFF.